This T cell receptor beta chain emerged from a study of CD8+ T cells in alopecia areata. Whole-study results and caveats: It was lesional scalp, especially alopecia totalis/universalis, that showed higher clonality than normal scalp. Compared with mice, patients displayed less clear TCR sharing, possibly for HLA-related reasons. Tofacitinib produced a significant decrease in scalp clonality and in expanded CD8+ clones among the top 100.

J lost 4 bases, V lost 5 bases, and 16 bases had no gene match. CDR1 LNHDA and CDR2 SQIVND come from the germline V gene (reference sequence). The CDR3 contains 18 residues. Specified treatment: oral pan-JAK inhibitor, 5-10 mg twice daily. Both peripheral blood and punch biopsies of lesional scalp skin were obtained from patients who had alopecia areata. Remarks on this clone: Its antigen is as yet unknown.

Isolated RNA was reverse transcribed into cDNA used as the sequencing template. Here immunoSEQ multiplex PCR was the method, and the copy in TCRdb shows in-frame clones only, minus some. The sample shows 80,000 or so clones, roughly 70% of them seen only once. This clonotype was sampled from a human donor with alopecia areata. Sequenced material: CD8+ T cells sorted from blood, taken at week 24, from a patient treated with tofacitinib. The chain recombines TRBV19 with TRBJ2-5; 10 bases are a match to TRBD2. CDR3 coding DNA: TGTGCCAGTAGTCCTCTGTCTAGCGGGGGCGGGAGCGTAGAGACCCAGTACTTC. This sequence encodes CASSPLSSGGGSVETQYF.